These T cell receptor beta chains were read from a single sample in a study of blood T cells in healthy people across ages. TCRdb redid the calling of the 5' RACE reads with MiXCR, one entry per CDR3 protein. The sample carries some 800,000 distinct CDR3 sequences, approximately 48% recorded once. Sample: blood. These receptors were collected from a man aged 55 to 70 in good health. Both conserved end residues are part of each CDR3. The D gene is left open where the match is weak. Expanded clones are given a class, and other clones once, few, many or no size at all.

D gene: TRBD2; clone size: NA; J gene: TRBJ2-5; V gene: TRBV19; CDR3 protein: CASSIGSGRETQYF; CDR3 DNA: TGTGCCAGTAGTATAGGTAGCGGGCGGGAGACCCAGTACTTC
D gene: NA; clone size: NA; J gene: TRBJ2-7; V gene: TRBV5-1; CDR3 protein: CASIRDTHYEQYF; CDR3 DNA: TGCGCCAGCATAAGGGACACACATTACGAGCAGTACTTC
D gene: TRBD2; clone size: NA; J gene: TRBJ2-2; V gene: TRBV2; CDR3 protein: CASRRGAGPGELFF; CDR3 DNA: TGTGCCAGCAGGCGGGGGGCGGGGCCCGGGGAGCTGTTTTTT
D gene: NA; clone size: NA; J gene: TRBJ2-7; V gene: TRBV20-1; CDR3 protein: CSARDFRGTYEQYF; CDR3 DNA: TGCAGTGCTAGAGATTTCCGGGGCACCTACGAGCAGTACTTC
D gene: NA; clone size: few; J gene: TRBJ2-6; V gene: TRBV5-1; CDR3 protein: CASSLDSGHSGANVLTF; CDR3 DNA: TGCGCCAGCAGCTTGGACAGCGGACACTCTGGGGCCAACGTCCTGACTTTC
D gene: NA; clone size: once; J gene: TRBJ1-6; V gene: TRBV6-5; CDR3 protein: CASRFRDGGFNSPLHF; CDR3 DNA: TGTGCCAGCAGATTCCGGGACGGGGGTTTTAATTCACCCCTCCACTTT
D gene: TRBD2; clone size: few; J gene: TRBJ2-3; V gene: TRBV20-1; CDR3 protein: CSAELSSGGNTDTQYF; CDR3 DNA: TGCAGTGCAGAGTTGTCTAGCGGGGGGAACACAGATACGCAGTATTTT
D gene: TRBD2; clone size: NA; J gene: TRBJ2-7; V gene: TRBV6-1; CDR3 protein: CATDLSGGEQYF; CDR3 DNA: TGTGCCACCGACCTTTCGGGGGGCGAGCAGTACTTC
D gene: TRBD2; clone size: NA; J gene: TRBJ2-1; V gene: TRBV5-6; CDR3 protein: CASSLRRGGLGYNEQFF; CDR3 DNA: TGTGCCAGCAGCTTGCGGCGGGGGGGCCTTGGCTACAATGAGCAGTTCTTC
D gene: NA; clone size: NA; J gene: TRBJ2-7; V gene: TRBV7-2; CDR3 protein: CASSLGYTLNYEQYF; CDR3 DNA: TGTGCCAGCAGCTTAGGATACACCCTAAACTACGAGCAGTACTTC
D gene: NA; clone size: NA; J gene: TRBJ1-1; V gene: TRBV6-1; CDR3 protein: CASKKTGNTEAFF; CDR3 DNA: TGTGCCAGCAAAAAGACAGGGAACACTGAAGCTTTCTTT